This is a list of T cell receptor beta chains from one sample in a study of blood T cell repertoires in COVID-19. Clones were read by immunoSEQ multiplex PCR, and TCRdb kept only the in-frame ones, dropping some. In the table there are over 35,000 clones, about 80% of which are singletons. Specimen: peripheral blood. These TCRs come from a man in his fifties or sixties with active COVID-19. Both conserved end residues are part of each CDR3. The D gene is left open where the match is weak. Not all rows give a size; the values are once, few, many and, for expanded clones, a class.

j_call clone_size v_call d_call cdr3_nt cdr3_aa
TRBJ2-1 . TRBV7-2 TRBD2 TGTGCCAGCAGTCTTACTAGCGGGAGCTTAAATGAGCAGTTCTTC CASSLTSGSLNEQFF
TRBJ2-7 . TRBV6-5 . TGTGCCAGCAGCCGCGACATCTACGAGCAGTACTTC CASSRDIYEQYF
TRBJ2-5 . TRBV19 TRBD1 TGTGCCAGTAGTCTAGGGACAGGGGGCTCCCAGTACTTC CASSLGTGGSQYF
TRBJ1-2 . TRBV9 . TGTGCCAGCAGCGTAGAAGGGGCATTTTCTGGCTACACCTTC CASSVEGAFSGYTF
TRBJ2-1 . TRBV30 TRBD2 TGTGCCTGGATGGGAAAGCGGGGCTATGAGCAGTTCTTC CAWMGKRGYEQFF
TRBJ1-2 . TRBV5-1 TRBD1 TGCGCCAGCAGCTTGGGTCCGACAGGGGGCGGCTATGGCTACACCTTC CASSLGPTGGGYGYTF
TRBJ2-5 . TRBV6-2/TRBV6-3 TRBD2 TGTGCCAGCAGTTCCCCCGGGACTAGCAGGCCGGCCCAGTACTTC CASSSPGTSRPAQYF
TRBJ1-2 . TRBV7-2 . TGTGCCAGCAGCCCCGACATCTATGGCTACACCTTC CASSPDIYGYTF
TRBJ1-2 . TRBV6-2/TRBV6-3 . TGTGCCAGCAGTTACTCGAAGGCAGGGGAGAGGTGGGATGGCTACACCTTC CASSYSKAGERWDGYTF
TRBJ2-1 large TRBV29-1 TRBD2 TGCAGCGTTGAAGGACTAGCGGGCGCTGAGCAGTTCTTC CSVEGLAGAEQFF
TRBJ1-1 . TRBV19 TRBD1 TGTGCCAGTGGAACAGGGGTAGACATGGGAACTGAAGCTTTCTTT CASGTGVDMGTEAFF
TRBJ1-1 few TRBV3-1/TRBV3-2 TRBD1 TGTGCCAGCAGCCACCTGACAGGGGGCTATTCTGAAGCTTTCTTT CASSHLTGGYSEAFF
TRBJ1-1 once TRBV18 . TGTGCCAGCTCTTCACAGGGAAACACTGAAGCTTTCTTT CASSSQGNTEAFF
TRBJ2-7 . TRBV6-2/TRBV6-3 TRBD2 TGTGCCAGCAGTTACGGGACTAGCGCCTACGAGCAGTACTTC CASSYGTSAYEQYF